Detailed here is one T cell receptor beta chain. Its antigen is not yet known. No much larger clone is present one base from it, and per-base qualities are unavailable. The immunoSEQ Assay, a bias-controlled multiplex PCR, was used to amplify TCRbeta CDR3 regions from genomic DNA. Under the source paper's analysis protocol: The number of nucleated cells in each sample was estimated by amplification of reference gene primers within the assay. To quantify the absolute abundance of each unique TCRbeta CDR3 rearrangement, sequence reads were collapsed and filtered. For each sample, productive Simpson clonality was calculated as the square root of Simpson's diversity index over productive rearrangements. TCRdb limited this immuneACCESS table to in-frame rearrangements with V and J called. A share of clones is missing; checked studies link under half to unresolved V genes, and the rest is unexplained. D and trimming were read from the DNA, whereas the V and J calls and clone size are those reported in that table. This sample holds about 150,000 clones; 79% were observed only once. The ten largest clones represent about 8.6% of the sample.

The data stem from a study of blood T cell repertoires in COVID-19 (TCRdb year 2020). Turning to the overall study: Samples covering the acute and convalescent phases of COVID-19 were provided by collaborators in the United States, Italy and Spain. The prospective study material was composed of cDNA or gDNA derived from T cells, B-cell-depleted T cells, or PBMCs. Subjects who had been exposed to COVID-19, were actively infected with it, or had recovered from it provided the deeply sampled blood TCRbeta repertoires that made up the dataset. The repertoires were released in a freely available public database meant as a resource for research on the immune response to SARS-CoV-2. The samples were drawn from the first 160 participants of the ongoing ImmuneRACE study and from some 1,300 subjects provided by 6 global collaborators. A de-identified subject ID, COVID-19 status, age in years and sex were almost always included in the sample metadata. Where available, HLA class I and class II types were obtained from metadata supplied by the sample provider rather than from assay-based typing.

The collaborating institutions used their own protocols to collect whole blood in K2EDTA tubes. Collaborator samples were shipped for TCRbeta analysis as frozen whole blood, isolated PBMCs, or DNA extracted from either sample type. From V the trimming removes 6 bases and from J it removes 6 bases, while the gene matches leave 5 bases of the junction unaccounted for. Taken from cysteine to phenylalanine, the CDR3 has 14 residues. Kept here is only the CDR3 DNA, which spans 42 bases and is read in frame from base 1. CDR1 and CDR2, per the germline V gene (reference sequence), are LNHDA and SQIVND. What the work shows at the level of the full study, not this receptor alone: The amount of clinical and demographic metadata varied by source and participant and was provided uncurated.

This receptor was taken from a man aged 50 or older with active or convalescent COVID-19. The V and J genes are TRBV19 and TRBJ1-4; a stretch of 9 junction bases matches TRBD1. Input material: peripheral blood. CDR3 protein: CASRIQGADEKLFF. The sequenced DNA: TGTGCCAGTAGAATACAGGGGGCGGATGAAAAACTGTTTTTT.